This TCR beta chain was profiled in a study of cytomegalovirus exposure and HLA in healthy donors. Both 60 Vbeta primers and 13 Jbeta primers went into the PCR. The method was immunoSEQ multiplex PCR; TCRdb's version includes in-frame clones alone and lacks a portion of them. The sample has over 130,000 clones, 79% seen once; the top ten hold roughly 6.8%. The CDR3 totals 14 residues. The V segment lost 5 bases and the J segment 7 bases; nucleotides outside the gene matches: 11. CDR1 is MDHEN, CDR2 SYDVKM, per germline. Sequencing input: PBMCs. This TCR came from a man aged 45-65 years in good health and CMV-seropositive. J is TRBJ2-7 and V is TRBV28; 7 bases are a match to TRBD2. In nucleotides, the CDR3 is TGTGCCAGCAGTCGCCTAGCGGAGGCTTTAGAGCAGTACTTC. It translates to CASSRLAEALEQYF. Filled out from reference TRBV28 and TRBJ2-7, the complete variable domain reads DVKVTQSSRYLVKRTGEKVFLECVQDMDHENMFWYRQDPGLGLRLIYFSYDVKMKEKGDIPEGYSVSREKKERFSLILESASTNQTSMYLCASSRLAEALEQYFGPGTRLTVT.